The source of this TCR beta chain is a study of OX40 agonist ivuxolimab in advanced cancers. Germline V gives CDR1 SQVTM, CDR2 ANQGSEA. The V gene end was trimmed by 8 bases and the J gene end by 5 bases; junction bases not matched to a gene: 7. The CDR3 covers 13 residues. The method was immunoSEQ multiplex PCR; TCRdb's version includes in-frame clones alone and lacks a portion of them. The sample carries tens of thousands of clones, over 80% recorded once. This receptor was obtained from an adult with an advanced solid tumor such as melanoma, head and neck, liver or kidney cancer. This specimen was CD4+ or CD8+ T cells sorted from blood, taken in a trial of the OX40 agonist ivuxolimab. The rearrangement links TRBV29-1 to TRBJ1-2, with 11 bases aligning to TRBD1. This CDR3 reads CSIRTGGAYGYTF. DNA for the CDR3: TGCAGCATCAGGACAGGGGGCGCGTATGGCTACACCTTC.